The clone carrying this T cell receptor beta chain was counted between two and nine times. V was clipped by 5 bases and J by 4 bases; unmatched bases: 10. CDR3 size: 17 residues. Per the germline V gene, CDR1 is LNHDA and CDR2 is SQIVND (reference sequence). As input for TCR beta libraries, about 1.9 micrograms of genomic DNA came from cryopreserved PBMCs. Profiled with immunoSEQ multiplex PCR; TCRdb holds only in-frame clones, not every one. The sample has more than 15,000 clones; over 70% are singletons. This specimen belongs to a study of cytotoxic CD8 clonotypes in ibrutinib-treated CLL. In the study overall: A median about twelve months of treatment, range 6 to 36, preceded the collection of response samples.

The sequence derives from a human donor with chronic lymphocytic leukemia. Sequencing was performed on PBMCs, taken before ibrutinib treatment. The chain combines TRBV19 with TRBJ2-5; TRBD2 matches 13 bases. The CDR3 reads CASSGRTSGSNGETQYF. In nucleotides, the CDR3 is TGTGCCAGTAGTGGCCGGACTAGCGGGAGTAACGGAGAGACCCAGTACTTC.